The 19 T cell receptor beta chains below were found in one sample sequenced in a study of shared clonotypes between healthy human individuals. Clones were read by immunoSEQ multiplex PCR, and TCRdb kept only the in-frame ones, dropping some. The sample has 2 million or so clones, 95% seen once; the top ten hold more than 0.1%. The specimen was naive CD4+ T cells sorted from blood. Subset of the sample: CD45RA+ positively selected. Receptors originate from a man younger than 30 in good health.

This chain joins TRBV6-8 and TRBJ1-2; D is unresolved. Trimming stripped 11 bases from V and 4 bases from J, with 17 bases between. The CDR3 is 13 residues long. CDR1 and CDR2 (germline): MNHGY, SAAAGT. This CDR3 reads CAGIKKDPYGYTF. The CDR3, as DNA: TGTGCCGGCATCAAAAAGGACCCCTATGGCTACACCTTC.

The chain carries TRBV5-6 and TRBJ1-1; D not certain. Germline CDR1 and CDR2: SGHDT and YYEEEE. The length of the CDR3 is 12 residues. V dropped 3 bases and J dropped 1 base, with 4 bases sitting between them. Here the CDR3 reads CASSWENTEAFF. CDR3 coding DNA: TGTGCCAGCAGCTGGGAGAACACTGAAGCTTTCTTT.

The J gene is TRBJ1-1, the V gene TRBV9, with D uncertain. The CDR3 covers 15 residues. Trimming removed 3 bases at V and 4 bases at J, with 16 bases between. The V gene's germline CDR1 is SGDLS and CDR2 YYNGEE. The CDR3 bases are TGTGCCAGCAGCGAAGAACCGGGTAAGGGCACTGAAGCTTTCTTT. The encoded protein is CASSEEPGKGTEAFF.

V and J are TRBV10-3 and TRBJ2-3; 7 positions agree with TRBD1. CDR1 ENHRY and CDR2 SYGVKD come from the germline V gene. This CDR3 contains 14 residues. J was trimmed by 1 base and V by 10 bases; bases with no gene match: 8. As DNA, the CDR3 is TGTGCCAGCTCCACAGGGGTGGGCACAGATACGCAGTATTTT. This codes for CASSTGVGTDTQYF.

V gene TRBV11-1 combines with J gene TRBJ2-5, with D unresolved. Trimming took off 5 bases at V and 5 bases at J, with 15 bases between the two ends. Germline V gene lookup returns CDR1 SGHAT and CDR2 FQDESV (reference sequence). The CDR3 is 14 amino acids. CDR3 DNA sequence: TGTGCCAGCAGCCCCGGGCAGACTCGGGAGACCCAGTACTTC. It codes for CASSPGQTRETQYF. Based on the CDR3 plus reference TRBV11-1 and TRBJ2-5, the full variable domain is EAEVAQSPRYKITEKSQAVAFWCDPISGHATLYWYRQILGQGPELLVQFQDESVVDDSQLPKDRFSAERLKGVDSTLKIQPAELGDSAMYLCASSPGQTRETQYFGPGTRLLVL.

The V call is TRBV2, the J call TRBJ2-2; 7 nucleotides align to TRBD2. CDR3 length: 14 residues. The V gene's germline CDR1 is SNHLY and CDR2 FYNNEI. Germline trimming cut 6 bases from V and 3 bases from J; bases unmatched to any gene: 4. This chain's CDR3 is CASRGEGYTGELFF. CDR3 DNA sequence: TGTGCCAGCAGGGGGGAGGGATACACCGGGGAGCTGTTTTTT.

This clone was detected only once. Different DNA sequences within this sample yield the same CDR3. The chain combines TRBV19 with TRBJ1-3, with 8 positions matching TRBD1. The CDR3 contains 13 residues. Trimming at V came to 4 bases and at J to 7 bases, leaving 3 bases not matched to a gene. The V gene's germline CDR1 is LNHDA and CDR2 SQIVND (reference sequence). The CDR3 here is CASSSRQGNTIYF. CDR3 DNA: TGTGCCAGTAGTAGCCGACAGGGGAACACCATATATTTT.

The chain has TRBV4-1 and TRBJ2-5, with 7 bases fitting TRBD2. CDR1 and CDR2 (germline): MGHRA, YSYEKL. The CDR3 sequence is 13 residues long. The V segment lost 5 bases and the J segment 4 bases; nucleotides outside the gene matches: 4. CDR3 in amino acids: CASSRASGETQYF. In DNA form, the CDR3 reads TGCGCCAGCAGCAGGGCTAGCGGAGAGACCCAGTACTTC.

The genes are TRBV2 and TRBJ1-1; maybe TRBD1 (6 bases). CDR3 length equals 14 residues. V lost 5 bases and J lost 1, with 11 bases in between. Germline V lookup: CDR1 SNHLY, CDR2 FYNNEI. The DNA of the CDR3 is TGTGCCAGCAGTTCGGACAGACAGAACACTGAAGCTTTCTTT. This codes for CASSSDRQNTEAFF.

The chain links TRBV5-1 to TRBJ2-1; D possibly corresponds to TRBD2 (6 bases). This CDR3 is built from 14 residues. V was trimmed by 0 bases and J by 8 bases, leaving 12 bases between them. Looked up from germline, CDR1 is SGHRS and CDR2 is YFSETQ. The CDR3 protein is CASSLVGSKDEQFF. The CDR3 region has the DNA TGCGCCAGCAGCTTGGTCGGGAGTAAAGATGAGCAGTTCTTC.

DNA of the CDR3: TGTGCCAGCCGTACGAGGACAGGGGTTGAAAAACTGTTTTTT. This gives the protein CASRTRTGVEKLFF. The chain has TRBV2 and TRBJ1-4; 9 nucleotides align to TRBD1. Germline lookup yields CDR1 SNHLY and CDR2 FYNNEI. The V segment lost 8 bases and the J segment 7 bases; nucleotides outside the gene matches: 8. This CDR3 region has 14 residues.

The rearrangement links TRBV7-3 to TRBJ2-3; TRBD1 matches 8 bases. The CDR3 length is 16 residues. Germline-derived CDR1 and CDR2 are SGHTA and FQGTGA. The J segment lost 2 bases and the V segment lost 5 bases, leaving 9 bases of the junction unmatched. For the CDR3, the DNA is TGTGCCAGCAGCCCTGGGACAGGCTACCTCACAGATACGCAGTATTTT. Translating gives CASSPGTGYLTDTQYF.

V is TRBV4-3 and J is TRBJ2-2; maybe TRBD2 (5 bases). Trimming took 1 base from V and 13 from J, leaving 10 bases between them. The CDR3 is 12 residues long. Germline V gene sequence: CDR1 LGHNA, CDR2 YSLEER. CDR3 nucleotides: TGCGCCAGCAGCCAAGGAGGACTGGGGCTGTTTTTT. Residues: CASSQGGLGLFF.

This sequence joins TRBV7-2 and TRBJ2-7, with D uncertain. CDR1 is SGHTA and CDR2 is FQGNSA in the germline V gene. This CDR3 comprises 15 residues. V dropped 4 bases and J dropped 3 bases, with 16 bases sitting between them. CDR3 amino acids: CASSSTSFGYYEQYF. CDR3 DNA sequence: TGTGCCAGCAGCTCCACTTCTTTCGGGTACTACGAGCAGTACTTC.

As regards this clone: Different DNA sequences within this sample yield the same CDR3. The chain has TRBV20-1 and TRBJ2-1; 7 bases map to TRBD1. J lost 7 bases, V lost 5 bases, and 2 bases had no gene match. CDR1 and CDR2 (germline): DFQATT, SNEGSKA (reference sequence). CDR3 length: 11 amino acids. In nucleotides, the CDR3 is TGCAGTGCTCCACAGGGGAATGAGCAGTTCTTC. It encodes CSAPQGNEQFF.

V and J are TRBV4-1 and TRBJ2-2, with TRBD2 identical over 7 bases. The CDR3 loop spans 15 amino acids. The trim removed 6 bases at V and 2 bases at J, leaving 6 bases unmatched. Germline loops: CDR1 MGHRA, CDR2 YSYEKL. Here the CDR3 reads CASRISGVNTGELFF. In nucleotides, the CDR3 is TGCGCCAGCAGAATCAGCGGGGTTAACACCGGGGAGCTGTTTTTT.

In DNA form, the CDR3 reads TGCGCCAGCAGCACGGGGGACGGCCGCTACACCTTC. Amino acids: CASSTGDGRYTF. This chain joins TRBV5-1 and TRBJ1-2; D is possibly TRBD1 (5 bases). Trimming removed 4 bases from V and 9 bases from J, with 13 bases in between. This CDR3 spans 12 amino acids. CDR1 SGHRS and CDR2 YFSETQ come from the germline V gene.

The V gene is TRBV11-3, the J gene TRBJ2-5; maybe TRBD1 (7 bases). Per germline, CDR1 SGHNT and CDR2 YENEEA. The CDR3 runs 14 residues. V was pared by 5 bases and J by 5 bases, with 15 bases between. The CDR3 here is CASSHRGGEETQYF. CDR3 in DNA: TGTGCCAGCAGCCACAGGGGAGGCGAGGAGACCCAGTACTTC.

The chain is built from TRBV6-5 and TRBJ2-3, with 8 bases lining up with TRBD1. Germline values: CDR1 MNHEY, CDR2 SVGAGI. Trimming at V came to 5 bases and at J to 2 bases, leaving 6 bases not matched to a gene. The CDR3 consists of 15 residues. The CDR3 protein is CASSGRDRHTDTQYF. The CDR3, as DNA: TGTGCCAGCAGTGGACGGGACAGGCACACAGATACGCAGTATTTT.